This is a list of T cell receptor beta chains from one sample in a study of T cell repertoires in ileal Crohn's disease. Data came from immunoSEQ multiplex PCR; TCRdb stores just in-frame clones and leaves some out. The sample shows more than 25,000 clones, around 77% of them seen only once. What was sequenced was ileal tissue. These receptors originate from an adult with Crohn's disease. Each CDR3 is given with its conserved first and last residue. A D gene is named only where the DNA matches it firmly. Clone size is shown for a subset of rows, as once, few, many or a class of expanded clone.

V gene	D gene	J gene	clone size	CDR3 length	CDR3 DNA	CDR3 protein
TRBV6-1	TRBD2	TRBJ2-7	.	15	TGTGCCAGCACCCCGACCCGGCGGGAGAGCCACGAGCAGTACTTC	CASTPTRRESHEQYF
TRBV7-9	TRBD2	TRBJ2-5	.	16	TGTGCCAGCAGCACCGGGACTAGCGGGGGGGTGGAGACCCAGTACTTC	CASSTGTSGGVETQYF
TRBV29-1	.	TRBJ2-1	once	13	TGCAGCGTCCTACAGGGTCGGGCTTTTGAGCAGTTCTTC	CSVLQGRAFEQFF
TRBV13	TRBD2	TRBJ2-3	.	15	TGTGCCAGCAGCCCGGGACTAGCGGGGGGGAATACGCAGTATTTT	CASSPGLAGGNTQYF
TRBV7-9	TRBD1	TRBJ1-2	.	14	TGTGCCAGCAGCTTTATCCAGGGGGCCCATGGCTACACCTTC	CASSFIQGAHGYTF
TRBV2	.	TRBJ2-7	.	14	TGTGCCAGCAGTGAAGGGGGGGTCTCCTACGAGCAGTACTTC	CASSEGGVSYEQYF
TRBV6-5	TRBD1	TRBJ1-2	.	10	TGTGCCAGCGGCAGGGGGAGCTACACCTTC	CASGRGSYTF
TRBV5-6	.	TRBJ1-3	.	18	TGTGCCAGCAGCCTTTTCGGGAGTGCGGAAGCCTCTGGAAACACCATATATTTT	CASSLFGSAEASGNTIYF
TRBV2	.	TRBJ1-1	.	13	TGTGCCAGCAGTGATGAAGGGGACACTGAAGCTTTCTTT	CASSDEGDTEAFF
TRBV4-1	.	TRBJ2-2	.	14	TGCGCCAGCAGCCAATCAGAGAACACCGGGGAGCTGTTTTTT	CASSQSENTGELFF
TRBV11-3	TRBD2	TRBJ2-7	.	14	TGTGCCAGCAGCTTAGGCGGGACTAACGGCGAGCAGTACTTC	CASSLGGTNGEQYF
TRBV19	TRBD1	TRBJ2-4	.	14	TGTGCCAGTACCGAGGGACAGGGGCCAAACATTCAGTACTTC	CASTEGQGPNIQYF
TRBV6-5	TRBD2	TRBJ2-1	.	15	TGTGCCAGCAGCCGCCTCCGGGGGGGGAACAATGAGCAGTTCTTC	CASSRLRGGNNEQFF
TRBV4-2	TRBD1	TRBJ2-7	.	16	TGTGCCAGCAGCCAAGGACCGGGACAGGGGGCTGCCGAGCAGTACTTC	CASSQGPGQGAAEQYF
TRBV7-9	TRBD1	TRBJ1-3	few	15	TGTGCCAGCAGCCTGGGGACAGGACCTGGAAACACCATATATTTT	CASSLGTGPGNTIYF
TRBV5-1	TRBD2	TRBJ2-2	.	16	TGCGCCAGCAGCGCTAGCGGGGGCGGACGCACCGGGGAGCTGTTTTTT	CASSASGGGRTGELFF
TRBV30	.	TRBJ1-1	.	13	TGTGCCTACGGGCAGGGTGGTGACACTGAAGCTTTCTTT	CAYGQGGDTEAFF
TRBV7-9	.	TRBJ2-7	.	13	TGTGCCAGCAGCTCCCCCCCTGTCTACGAGCAGTACTTC	CASSSPPVYEQYF
TRBV19	.	TRBJ2-7	.	13	TGTGCCAGTAGTATTACCCTGAGAGGGGAGCAGTACTTC	CASSITLRGEQYF
TRBV7-9	TRBD1	TRBJ1-2	.	15	TGTGCCAGCAGCTTGGAAGCAGGGGGCGCTTATGGCTACACCTTC	CASSLEAGGAYGYTF
TRBV6-1	TRBD1	TRBJ2-7	.	14	TGTGCCAGCACCCGACAGGGGTTGGACTACGAGCAGTACTTC	CASTRQGLDYEQYF
TRBV9	TRBD2	TRBJ2-1	once	17	TGTGCCAGCAGCCCCCGCCCCACTAGCGGAGCCTACAATGAGCAGTTCTTC	CASSPRPTSGAYNEQFF
TRBV5-1	TRBD2	TRBJ2-3	.	14	TGCGCCAGCAGCCCGTCGGGTAGCGGGGATACGCAGTATTTT	CASSPSGSGDTQYF
TRBV27	.	TRBJ1-2	.	14	TGTGCCAGCAGTTTAGGGGATTTCTCGGGAGGCTACACCTTC	CASSLGDFSGGYTF
TRBV18	.	TRBJ1-6	.	20	TGTGCCAGCTCACCAATACCTGTCGGGCTCGACAGCTCCTATAATTCACCCCTCCACTTT	CASSPIPVGLDSSYNSPLHF
TRBV6-6	.	TRBJ1-3	.	14	TGTGCCAGCAGTTACTCGACAGGAGGAAACACCATATATTTT	CASSYSTGGNTIYF
TRBV15	TRBD2	TRBJ2-1	.	19	TGTGCCACCAGCAGAGATCGGAGGAGTAGCGGGGGAAACTACAATGAGCAGTTCTTC	CATSRDRRSSGGNYNEQFF
TRBV9	TRBD2	TRBJ2-7	.	14	TGTGCCAGCAGCGCCCAGCGGGGTGGGGACGAGCAGTACTTC	CASSAQRGGDEQYF
TRBV15	TRBD2	TRBJ2-2	once	13	TGTGCCACCAGCTCCCGGGGGGTCGGGGAGCTGTTTTTT	CATSSRGVGELFF
TRBV6-4	TRBD1	TRBJ1-6	.	13	TGTGCCAGCAGTGGACAGGGAGGTTCACCCCTCCACTTT	CASSGQGGSPLHF
TRBV29-1	.	TRBJ1-1	.	12	TGCAGCGCCAGACAGGCGAACACTGAAGCTTTCTTT	CSARQANTEAFF
TRBV5-6	TRBD2	TRBJ2-2	.	17	TGTGCCAGCAGCTCACTAGCGGGAGGGACGAACACCGGGGAGCTGTTTTTT	CASSSLAGGTNTGELFF
TRBV11-2	.	TRBJ2-3	.	17	TGTGCCAGCAGCTTAGGAGACTCCGGATGGAGTACAGATACGCAGTATTTT	CASSLGDSGWSTDTQYF
TRBV27	TRBD1	TRBJ2-2	.	16	TGTGCCGGCAAAAACCAGGACAGGGTTAGAACCGGGGAGCTGTTTTTT	CAGKNQDRVRTGELFF
TRBV30	TRBD2	TRBJ2-4	.	13	TGTGCCTGGAACCTAGCGGGGGGAAACATTCAGTACTTC	CAWNLAGGNIQYF
TRBV6-5	.	TRBJ1-1	.	11	TGTGCCAGCAGTTACTCTGGCCGTGCTTTCTTT	CASSYSGRAFF
TRBV10-3	TRBD1	TRBJ2-2	.	13	TGTGCCATCAGTGACCAGGGGGCCGGGGAGCTGTTTTTT	CAISDQGAGELFF
TRBV7-6	.	TRBJ1-6	.	12	TGTGCCAGCAGGAGTGAAAATTCACCCCTCCACTTT	CASRSENSPLHF